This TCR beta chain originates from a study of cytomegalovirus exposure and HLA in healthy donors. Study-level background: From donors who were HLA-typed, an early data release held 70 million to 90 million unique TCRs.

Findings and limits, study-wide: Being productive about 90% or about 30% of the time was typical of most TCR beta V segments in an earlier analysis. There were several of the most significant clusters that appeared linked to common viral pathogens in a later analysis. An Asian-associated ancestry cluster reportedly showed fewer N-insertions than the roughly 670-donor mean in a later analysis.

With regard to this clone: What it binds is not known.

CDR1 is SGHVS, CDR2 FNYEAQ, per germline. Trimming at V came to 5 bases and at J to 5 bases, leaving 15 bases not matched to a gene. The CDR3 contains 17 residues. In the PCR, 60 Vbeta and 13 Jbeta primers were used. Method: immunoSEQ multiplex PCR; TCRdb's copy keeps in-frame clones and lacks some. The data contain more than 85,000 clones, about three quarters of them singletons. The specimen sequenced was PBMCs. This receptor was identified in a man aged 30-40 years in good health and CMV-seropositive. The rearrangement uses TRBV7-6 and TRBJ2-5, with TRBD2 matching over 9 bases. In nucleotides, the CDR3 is TGTGCCAGCAGCCCACCGTATTCGCGGGGGGGCCGGGAGACCCAGTACTTC. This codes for CASSPPYSRGGRETQYF.